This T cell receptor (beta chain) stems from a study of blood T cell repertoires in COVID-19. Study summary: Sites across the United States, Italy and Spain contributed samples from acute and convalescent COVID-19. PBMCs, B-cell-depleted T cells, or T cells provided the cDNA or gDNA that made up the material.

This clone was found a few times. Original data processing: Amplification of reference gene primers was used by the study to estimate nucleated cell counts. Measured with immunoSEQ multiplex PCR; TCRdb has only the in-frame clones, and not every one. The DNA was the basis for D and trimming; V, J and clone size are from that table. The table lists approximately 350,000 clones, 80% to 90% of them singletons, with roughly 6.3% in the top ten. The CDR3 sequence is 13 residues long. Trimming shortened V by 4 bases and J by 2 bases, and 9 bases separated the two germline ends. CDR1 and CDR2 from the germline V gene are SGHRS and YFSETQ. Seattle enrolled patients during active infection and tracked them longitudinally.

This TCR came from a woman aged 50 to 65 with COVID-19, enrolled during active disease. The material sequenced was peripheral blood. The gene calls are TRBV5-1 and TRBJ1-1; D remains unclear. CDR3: CASSVEPNTEAFF. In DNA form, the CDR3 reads TGCGCCAGCAGCGTAGAGCCAAACACTGAAGCTTTCTTT. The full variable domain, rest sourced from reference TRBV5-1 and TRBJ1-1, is KAGVTQTPRYLIKTRGQQVTLSCSPISGHRSVSWYQQTPGQGLQFLFEYFSETQRNKGNFPGRFSGRQFSNSRSEMNVSTLELGDSALYLCASSVEPNTEAFFGQGTRLTVV.